The 23 T cell receptor beta chains below all came from one sample that was sequenced in a study of prognosis after radiotherapy for stage I lung cancer. From genomic DNA, TCR beta CDR3 was amplified by two-round multiplex PCR. Amplification in first-round PCR relied on primers specific to each TRBV and TRBJ gene. TCRdb analysed the multiplex PCR reads with MiXCR anew, one entry per CDR3 protein. The repertoire includes 30,000 to 35,000 distinct CDR3 sequences, 40% to 60% of them detected once, and 16% sits in the top ten. The source was PBMCs, collected before or after stereotactic body radiation therapy (not recorded which). The source of these receptors is a donor over 45 with non-small cell lung cancer.

This clonotype counts as medium-sized. The genes are TRBV15 and TRBJ1-3; 8 bases agree with TRBD1. CDR1 is LNHNV and CDR2 is YYDKDF in the germline V gene (reference sequence). V was clipped by 4 bases and J by 8 bases; unmatched bases: 4. The CDR3 covers 13 residues. The CDR3 region is CATSTDRADTIYF. The DNA for the CDR3 is TGTGCCACCAGCACGGACAGGGCGGACACCATATATTTT.

This clonotype is labeled as medium-sized. The chain combines TRBV24-1 with TRBJ1-1; D remains ambiguous. The CDR3 spans 15 residues. In germline, CDR1 is KGHDR, CDR2 SFDVKD. Trimming shortened V by 7 bases and J by 1 base, and 15 bases separated the two germline ends. The CDR3 here is CATSLGGRGNTEAFF. The DNA for the CDR3 is TGTGCCACCAGCCTCGGAGGACGAGGGAACACTGAAGCTTTCTTT.

The chain combines TRBV11-3 with TRBJ1-1, with D tentatively TRBD1 (5 bases). The CDR3 has 15 residues. Between the trimmed V and J ends, which lost 1 base and 1 base, there was a span of 10 bases. Germline V CDR1 and CDR2: SGHNT, YENEEA. The CDR3 sequence: CASSLGGRRNTEAFF. In DNA form, the CDR3 reads TGTGCCAGCAGCTTAGGGGGCCGGAGGAACACTGAAGCTTTCTTT.

About this clonotype itself: This probably arose from a read error, given a far larger clone one base away. The genes are TRBV6-8 and TRBJ2-2; D is tentatively TRBD1 or TRBD2 (5 bases each). The CDR3 extends over 14 amino acids. Germline V gives CDR1 MNHGY, CDR2 SAAAGT. V was shortened by 5 bases and J by 9 bases, with 16 bases between the two germline ends. This chain's CDR3 is CASSREGLKRELFF. The CDR3 DNA is TGTGCCAGCAGTCGAGAGGGGCTCAAGAGGGAGCTGTTTTTT.

To note about this clonotype: It may be a read error: a sequence one base away is much more abundant. The chain uses TRBV3-1 and TRBJ2-3; 9 bases are a match to TRBD2. J was trimmed by 4 bases and V by 2 bases; bases with no gene match: 16. Germline V gene sequence: CDR1 LGHDT, CDR2 YNNKEL (reference sequence). The CDR3 is made up of 19 amino acids. The CDR3 nucleotides are TGTGCCAGCAGCCAAAAAGCTGGCGGGAGGGCCCCGGGGGCAGATACGCAGTATTTT. Protein sequence: CASSQKAGGRAPGADTQYF.

This clonotype showed up many times. The V and J genes are TRBV7-9 and TRBJ2-4; D is perhaps TRBD1 (5 bases). The CDR3 covers 16 residues. Germline CDR1 is SEHNR and CDR2 is FQNEAQ (reference sequence). The V gene lost 1 base and the J gene lost 0 bases, with 10 bases spanning the gap. This CDR3 reads CASSLGAGLAKNIQYF. The DNA of the CDR3 is TGTGCCAGCAGCTTAGGGGCAGGGCTAGCCAAAAACATTCAGTACTTC.

V is TRBV3-1 and J is TRBJ2-6, with D possibly matching TRBD1 (5 bases). Germline CDR1 and CDR2: LGHDT and YNNKEL (reference sequence). Trimming removed 0 bases at V and 3 bases at J, with 15 bases between. The CDR3 consists of 18 residues. The CDR3 DNA is TGTGCCAGCAGCCAAGAAAACGGCAGGGCGGTTGGGGCCAACGTCCTGACTTTC. It is translated as CASSQENGRAVGANVLTF. Supplemented by reference TRBV3-1 and TRBJ2-6, the full variable domain reads DTAVSQTPKYLVTQMGNDKSIKCEQNLGHDTMYWYKQDSKKFLKIMFSYNNKELIINETVPNRFSPKSPDKAHLNLHINSLELGDSAVYFCASSQENGRAVGANVLTFGAGSRLTVL.

This clonotype was detected ten times or more. V is TRBV6-2 or TRBV6-3 and J is TRBJ2-1, with D possibly matching TRBD1 (5 bases). Trimming took 8 bases from V and 3 from J, leaving 26 bases between them. This CDR3 spans 18 amino acids. Germline V gene sequence: CDR1 MNHEY, CDR2 SVGEGT. CDR3 residues: CASSHKGGSRQGYNEQFF. In DNA, the CDR3 is TGTGCCAGCTCTCATAAGGGTGGTAGTCGCCAGGGCTACAATGAGCAGTTCTTC.

This chain uses TRBV5-1 with TRBJ2-7; D call uncertain. This CDR3 region has 14 residues. V was clipped by 5 bases and J by 2 bases, with 14 bases between them. Germline values: CDR1 SGHRS, CDR2 YFSETQ. This CDR3 reads CASRLNLEAYEQYF. The CDR3 coding sequence is TGCGCCAGCAGATTGAATCTAGAGGCCTACGAGCAGTACTTC. The full variable domain, with the rest looked up from reference TRBV5-1 and TRBJ2-7, is KAGVTQTPRYLIKTRGQQVTLSCSPISGHRSVSWYQQTPGQGLQFLFEYFSETQRNKGNFPGRFSGRQFSNSRSEMNVSTLELGDSALYLCASRLNLEAYEQYFGPGTRLTVT.

The chain carries TRBV6-2 or TRBV6-3 and TRBJ1-1; D is ambiguous. The CDR3 runs to 19 residues. CDR1 MNHEY and CDR2 SVGEGT come from the germline V gene. V dropped 7 bases and J dropped 4 bases, with 31 bases sitting between them. The CDR3 sequence: CASIPTYGRRGQSATEAFF. The CDR3 DNA reads TGTGCCAGCATTCCCACCTACGGCCGGCGTGGTCAGTCGGCCACTGAAGCTTTCTTT.

This clonotype was detected ten times or more. The gene calls are TRBV11-2 and TRBJ2-6, with a weak D call TRBD1 (5 bases). There are 17 residues in the CDR3. The germline gives CDR1 SGHAT, CDR2 FQNNGV. With 0 bases removed from V and 2 bases from J, the gap between germline ends came to 11 bases. The DNA of the CDR3 is TGTGCCAGCAGCTTAGATTTACAGGCCGCTGGGGCCAACGTCCTGACTTTC. The encoded protein is CASSLDLQAAGANVLTF.

About this clonotype: At one end, the junction sequence differs from germline, possibly due to a read error. The chain is built from TRBV18 and TRBJ2-6; tentative D call: TRBD1 (5 bases). Germline V gives CDR1 KGHSH, CDR2 LQKENI. The CDR3 is 16 amino acids. The CDR3 here is CASSPPTANGANVLTF. The CDR3 DNA reads TGTGCCAGCTCACCACCGACAGCCAATGGGGCCAATGTCCTGACTTTC.

In the case of this clonotype: A read error may produce the germline difference seen at one junction end. The rearrangement links TRBV3-1 to TRBJ2-2, with D hard to call. The CDR3 contains 15 residues. Germline V gene sequence: CDR1 LGHDT, CDR2 YNNKEL (reference sequence). The CDR3 sequence is CASSPFTANTVELFF. CDR3 nucleotide sequence: TGTGCCAGCTCACCCTTTACCGCGAACACCGTGGAGCTGTTTTTT.

The chain couples TRBV5-6 to TRBJ1-4; TRBD1 matches 10 bases. From germline, CDR1 is SGHDT and CDR2 YYEEEE. V gave up 1 base and J gave up 8 bases; unmatched junction bases: 5. This CDR3 comprises 15 residues. CDR3 sequence reads: CASSLRTGGREKLFF. The CDR3 bases are TGTGCCAGCAGCTTGAGGACAGGGGGACGGGAAAAACTGTTTTTT.

Points on this clonotype: It is likely a read error: a sequence one base away is far more abundant. The gene calls are TRBV6-6 and TRBJ2-1, with TRBD2 identical over 14 bases. After removal of 6 bases from V and 9 bases from J, the junction contained 7 bases not matched to a gene. The germline V gene encodes CDR1 MNHNY and CDR2 SVGAGI (reference sequence). The CDR3 spans 15 residues. In DNA form, the CDR3 reads TGTGCCAGCAGGTTGACTAGCGGGAGGGCCTGTGAGCAGTTCTTC. This translates into CASRLTSGRACEQFF.

Comments on this clonotype: With a much larger clone just one base away, this may be a read error. The J gene is TRBJ2-7, the V gene TRBV27; 7 bases match TRBD1. From germline, CDR1 is MNHEY and CDR2 SMNVEV (reference sequence). V shed 4 bases and J 4 bases; nucleotides not matched to a gene: 4. The CDR3 totals 13 residues. The CDR3 coding sequence is TGTGCCAGCAGTTACAGGGGAGTGTACGAGCAGTACTTC. The encoded protein is CASSYRGVYEQYF.

By share, this clonotype ranks as medium-sized. This chain connects TRBV24-1 to TRBJ2-7, with TRBD1 matching over 7 bases. The junction had 7 bases not matched to a gene; V was cut back by 4 bases and J by 5 bases. The germline CDR1 and CDR2 sequences are KGHDR and SFDVKD. The CDR3 totals 14 residues. In nucleotides, the CDR3 is TGTGCCACCAGTGACCTACAGGGGTTACACGAGCAGTACTTC. It translates to CATSDLQGLHEQYF.

V usage is TRBV6-5 and J usage is TRBJ2-7; D remains ambiguous. The CDR3 length is 13 residues. Trimming cost V 4 bases and J 3 bases, with 10 bases left between them. CDR1 is MNHEY, CDR2 SVGAGI, per germline. CDR3 region: CASSSSRVYEQYF. The CDR3 coding sequence is TGTGCCAGCAGTTCATCTAGGGTCTACGAGCAGTACTTC.

This clonotype has ten or more counts. This chain uses TRBV18 with TRBJ1-4; 8 bases map to TRBD1. The CDR3 is 15 residues long. J was trimmed by 8 bases and V by 3 bases; bases with no gene match: 8. CDR1 is KGHSH, CDR2 LQKENI, per germline. The CDR3 region has the DNA TGTGCCAGCTCACCCTCGGGACAGGTGGACGAAAAACTGTTTTTT. Protein: CASSPSGQVDEKLFF.

V gene TRBV7-2 combines with J gene TRBJ2-2; TRBD2 aligns across 10 bases. V lost 7 bases, J lost 7 bases, and 12 bases stayed unmatched. CDR3 size: 16 residues. Germline CDR1 and CDR2: SGHTA and FQGNSA. The CDR3 is CASIPRASGGGGELFF. The CDR3 bases are TGTGCCAGCATCCCTCGTGCTAGCGGGGGAGGCGGGGAGCTGTTTTTT.

CDR3 region: CASALVLCSPDTQYF. The CDR3 DNA is TGTGCTAGTGCCCTGGTTCTCTGCAGCCCAGATACGCAGTATTTT. The chain joins TRBV12-5 to TRBJ2-3; no reliable D call. V lost 7 bases and J lost 4, with 18 bases in between. Germline lookup yields CDR1 LGHNT and CDR2 FRNRAP. The CDR3 is made up of 15 amino acids.

By sample fraction, this clonotype is medium-sized. V usage is TRBV12-3 or TRBV12-4 and J usage is TRBJ1-6, with a tentative D call TRBD1 (5 bases). CDR3 length: 13 residues. The ends were cut back, 3 bases at V and 8 bases at J, with 8 bases in the middle. The CDR3 DNA reads TGTGCCAGCAGTTTGCAGGGCGATTCACCCCTCCACTTT. Translation gives CASSLQGDSPLHF.

This clonotype appeared many times. This sequence joins TRBV7-3 and TRBJ2-3; D may be TRBD2 (5 bases). This CDR3 contains 15 residues. Trimming removed 1 base from V and 1 base from J, with 9 bases in between. Per germline, CDR1 SGHTA and CDR2 FQGTGA. CDR3 region: CASSLRSGRTDTQYF. For the CDR3, the DNA is TGTGCCAGCAGCTTAAGAAGCGGCCGCACAGATACGCAGTATTTT.